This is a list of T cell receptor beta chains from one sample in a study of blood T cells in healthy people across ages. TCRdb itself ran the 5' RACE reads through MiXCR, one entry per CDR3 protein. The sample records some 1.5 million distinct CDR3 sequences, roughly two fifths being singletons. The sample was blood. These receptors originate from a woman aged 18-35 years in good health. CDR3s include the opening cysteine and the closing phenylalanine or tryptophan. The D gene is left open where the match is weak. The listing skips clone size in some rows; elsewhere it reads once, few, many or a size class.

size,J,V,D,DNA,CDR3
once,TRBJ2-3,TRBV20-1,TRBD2,TGCAGTGCTAGCGGGAGGGACACAGGTACGCAGTATTTT,CSASGRDTGTQYF
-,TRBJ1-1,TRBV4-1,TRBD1,TGCGCCAGCAGCCAAAAAACAGGGGGCACTGAAGCTTTCTTT,CASSQKTGGTEAFF
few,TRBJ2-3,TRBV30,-,TGTGCCTGGAGTGTAGGGGGGGGAGGCACAGATACGCAGTATTTT,CAWSVGGGGTDTQYF
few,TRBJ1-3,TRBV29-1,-,TGCAGCGTCGCCCAATCCTCTGGAAACACCATATATTTT,CSVAQSSGNTIYF
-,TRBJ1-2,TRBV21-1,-,TGTGCCAGCAGCAAGGAGGTCGACCGGGACAAATTGATCTATGGCTACACCTTC,CASSKEVDRDKLIYGYTF
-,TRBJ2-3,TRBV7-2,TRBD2,TGTGCCAGCAGCGCCAGGGCTAGCGGGAGGGCCTCAAGAACGGATACGCAGTATTTT,CASSARASGRASRTDTQYF
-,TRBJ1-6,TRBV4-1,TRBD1,TGCGCCAGCAGCCAAGTCAACAGGGGGTCACCCCTCCACTTT,CASSQVNRGSPLHF
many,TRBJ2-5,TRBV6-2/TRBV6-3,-,TGTGCCAGCAGTTACGGGGAACAAGAGACCCAGTACTTC,CASSYGEQETQYF
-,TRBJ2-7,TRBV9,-,TGTGCCAGCAGCTCCGGACTAGGGGGCTACGAGCAGTACTTC,CASSSGLGGYEQYF
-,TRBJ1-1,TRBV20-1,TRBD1,TGCAGTGCTAGAGATAACAGGGGTAGCACTGAAGCTTTCTTT,CSARDNRGSTEAFF
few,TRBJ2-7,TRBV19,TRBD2,TGTGCCAGTAGTATGAGAAGAGCGGGGGGGCGGTACGAGCAGTACTTC,CASSMRRAGGRYEQYF
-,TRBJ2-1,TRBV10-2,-,TGCGCCAGCAGTAAGCAGCGGAGGGGCCAGAATGAGCAGTTCTTC,CASSKQRRGQNEQFF
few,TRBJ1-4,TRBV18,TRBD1,TGTGCCAGCTCACTTCGACAGGGGACTAATGAAAAACTGTTTTTT,CASSLRQGTNEKLFF
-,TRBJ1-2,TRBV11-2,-,TGTGCCAGCAGCCGTTCGGACAGCTATGGCTACACCTTC,CASSRSDSYGYTF
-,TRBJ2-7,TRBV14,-,TGTGCCAGCAGCCACCCAGCGGGGACATACAATGAGCAGTACTTC,CASSHPAGTYNEQYF
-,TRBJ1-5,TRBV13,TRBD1,TGTGCCAGCAGCTTAGGAGGGGGCGATTATAGCAATCAGCCCCAGCATTTT,CASSLGGGDYSNQPQHF
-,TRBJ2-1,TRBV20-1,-,TGCAGTGCCACCAACTCAAGCAATGAGCAGTTCTTC,CSATNSSNEQFF
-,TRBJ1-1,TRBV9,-,TGTGCCAGCAGCGGAGGCCCGGGGAGAAGGACTGAAGCTTTCTTT,CASSGGPGRRTEAFF
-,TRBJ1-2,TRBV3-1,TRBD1,TGTGCCAGCAGCCGCGGGACAGAACGTGGTTATGGCTACACCTTC,CASSRGTERGYGYTF
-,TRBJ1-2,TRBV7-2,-,TGTGCCAGCAGCTTAAATCCGGGCGGCAGGGGCTGCACCTTC,CASSLNPGGRGCTF
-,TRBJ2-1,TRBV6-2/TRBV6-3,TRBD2,TGTGCCAGCAGAAAGACTAGCGGGAGAGTAGATGAGCAGTTCTTC,CASRKTSGRVDEQFF
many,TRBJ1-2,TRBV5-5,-,TGTGCCAGCAGCTTGGGAGCTGGCGGGGCAGAGTACTATGGCTACACCTTC,CASSLGAGGAEYYGYTF
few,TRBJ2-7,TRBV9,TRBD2,TGTGCCAGCAGCGTAGTGCCTAGCGGGGGTAACGAGCAGTACTTC,CASSVVPSGGNEQYF
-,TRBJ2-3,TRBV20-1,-,TGCAGTGCTCTGAGCGGTCGGGCTAAAGATACGCAGTATTTT,CSALSGRAKDTQYF
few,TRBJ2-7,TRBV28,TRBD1,TGTGCCAGCAGCCTAACGGGGACAGGAATACTCTACGAGCAGTACTTC,CASSLTGTGILYEQYF
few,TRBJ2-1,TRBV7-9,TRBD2,TGTGCCAGCACCGACCGCATCAGCGGGAGGACTCTCTACAATGAGCAGTTCTTC,CASTDRISGRTLYNEQFF
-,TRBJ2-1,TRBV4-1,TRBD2,TGCGCCAGCAGCCAACTGGCGGGAGTGCTCAATGAGCAGTTCTTC,CASSQLAGVLNEQFF